This T cell receptor beta chain was profiled in a study of T cell responses to AZD1222 COVID-19 vaccine. The protocol was immunoSEQ multiplex PCR, while the TCRdb copy is restricted to in-frame clones and leaves out a portion. The sample shows 120,000 or so clones, 89% of them seen only once. The CDR3 covers 16 residues. Germline values: CDR1 MGHRA, CDR2 YSYEKL. V was cut by 7 bases and J by 9 bases, with 25 bases left in between. The sample here was peripheral blood, taken on day 0 of AZD1222 vaccination. The V call is TRBV4-1, the J call TRBJ2-1; D possibly corresponds to TRBD2 (5 bases). The sequence derives from an adult in good health. The CDR3 DNA follows: TGCGCCAGCACCCCCTGGGGAGCGGCCCTCTCCACTGAGCAGTTCTTC. Protein sequence: CASTPWGAALSTEQFF.